This TCR beta chain originates from a study of response to subunit inactivated influenza vaccine. Study outcomes and limitations: A suggestion made by the authors is that each seasonal influenza vaccination recruits few new T cells.

A single record per CDR3 protein comes from TCRdb applying MiXCR to the RT-PCR reads. The sample consists of a few hundred thousand distinct CDR3 sequences, around 15% of them appearing once. V gave up 3 bases and J gave up 6 bases; unmatched junction bases: 6. Germline lookup yields CDR1 SGHRS and CDR2 YFSETQ. This CDR3 comprises 15 residues. This clonotype has a handful of counts. Its specificity is unknown. Material: PBMCs from blood, obtained 11 to 12 days after vaccination. The rearrangement links TRBV5-1 to TRBJ2-1, with 10 positions matching TRBD2. The receptor was isolated from a man aged 45-65 years who received an inactivated influenza vaccine. CDR3 nucleotide sequence: TGCGCCAGCAGCTGGAGGCTAGCGGGAGTCAATGAGCAGTTCTTC. This translates into CASSWRLAGVNEQFF.